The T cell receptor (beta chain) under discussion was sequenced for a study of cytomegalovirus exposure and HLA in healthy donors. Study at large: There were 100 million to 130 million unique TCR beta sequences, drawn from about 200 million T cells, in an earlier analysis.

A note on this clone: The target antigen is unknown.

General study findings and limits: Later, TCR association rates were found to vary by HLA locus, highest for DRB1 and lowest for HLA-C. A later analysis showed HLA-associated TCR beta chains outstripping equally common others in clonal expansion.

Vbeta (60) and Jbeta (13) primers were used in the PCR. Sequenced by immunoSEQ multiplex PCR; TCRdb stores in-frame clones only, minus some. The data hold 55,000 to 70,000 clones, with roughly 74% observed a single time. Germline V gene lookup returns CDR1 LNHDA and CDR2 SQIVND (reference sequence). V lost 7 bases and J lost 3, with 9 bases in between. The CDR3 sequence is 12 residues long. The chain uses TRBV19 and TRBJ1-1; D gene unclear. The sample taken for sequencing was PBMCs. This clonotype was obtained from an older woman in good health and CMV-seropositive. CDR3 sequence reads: CASTSADTEAFF. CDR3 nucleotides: TGTGCCAGTACCAGCGCTGACACTGAAGCTTTCTTT.